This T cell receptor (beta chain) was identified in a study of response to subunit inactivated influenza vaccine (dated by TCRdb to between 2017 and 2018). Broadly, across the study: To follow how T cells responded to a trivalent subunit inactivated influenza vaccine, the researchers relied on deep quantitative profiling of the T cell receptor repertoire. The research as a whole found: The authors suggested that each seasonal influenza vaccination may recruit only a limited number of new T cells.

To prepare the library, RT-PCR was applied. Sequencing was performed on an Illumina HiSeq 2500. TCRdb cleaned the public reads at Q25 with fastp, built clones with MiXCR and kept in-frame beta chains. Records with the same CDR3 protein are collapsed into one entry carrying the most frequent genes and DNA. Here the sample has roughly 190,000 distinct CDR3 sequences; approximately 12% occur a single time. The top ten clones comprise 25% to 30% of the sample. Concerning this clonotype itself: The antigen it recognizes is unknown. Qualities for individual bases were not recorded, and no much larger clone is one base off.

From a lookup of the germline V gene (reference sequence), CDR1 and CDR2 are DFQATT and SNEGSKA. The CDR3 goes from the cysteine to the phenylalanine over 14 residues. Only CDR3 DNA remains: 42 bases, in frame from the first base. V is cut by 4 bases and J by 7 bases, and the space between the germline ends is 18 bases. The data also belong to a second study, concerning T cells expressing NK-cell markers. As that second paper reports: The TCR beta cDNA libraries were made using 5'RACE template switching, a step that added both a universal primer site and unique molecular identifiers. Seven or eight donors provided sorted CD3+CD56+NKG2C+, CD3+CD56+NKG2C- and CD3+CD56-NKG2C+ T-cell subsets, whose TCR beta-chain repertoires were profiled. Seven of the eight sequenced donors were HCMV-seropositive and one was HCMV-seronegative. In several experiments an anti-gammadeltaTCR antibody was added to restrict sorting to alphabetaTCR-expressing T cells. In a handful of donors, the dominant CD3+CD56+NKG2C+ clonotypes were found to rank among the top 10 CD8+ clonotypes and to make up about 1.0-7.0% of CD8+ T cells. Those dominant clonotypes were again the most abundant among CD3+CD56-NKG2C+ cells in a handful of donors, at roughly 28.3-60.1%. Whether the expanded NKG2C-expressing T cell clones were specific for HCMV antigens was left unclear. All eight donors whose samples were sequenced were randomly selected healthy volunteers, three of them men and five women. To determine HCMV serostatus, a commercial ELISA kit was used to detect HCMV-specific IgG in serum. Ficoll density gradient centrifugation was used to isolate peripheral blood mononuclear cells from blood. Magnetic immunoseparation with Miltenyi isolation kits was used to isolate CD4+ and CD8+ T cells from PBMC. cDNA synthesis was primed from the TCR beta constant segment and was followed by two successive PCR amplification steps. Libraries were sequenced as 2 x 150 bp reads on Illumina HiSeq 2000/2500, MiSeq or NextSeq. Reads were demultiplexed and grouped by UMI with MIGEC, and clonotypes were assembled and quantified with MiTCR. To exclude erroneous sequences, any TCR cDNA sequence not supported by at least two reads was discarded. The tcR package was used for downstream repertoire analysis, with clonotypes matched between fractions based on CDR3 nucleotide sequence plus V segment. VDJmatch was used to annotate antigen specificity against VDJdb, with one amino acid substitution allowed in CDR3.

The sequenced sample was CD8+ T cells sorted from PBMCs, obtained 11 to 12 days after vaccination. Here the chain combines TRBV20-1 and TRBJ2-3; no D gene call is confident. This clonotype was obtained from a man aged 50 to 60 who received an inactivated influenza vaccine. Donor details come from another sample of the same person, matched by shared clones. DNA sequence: TGCAGTGCTACTGAGACTTTTGGTTGGAATACGCAGTATTTT. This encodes CSATETFGWNTQYF.